This T cell receptor (beta chain) was found in a study of blood T cell repertoires in COVID-19. Study as a whole: Whether acute or convalescent, the COVID-19 samples came from the United States, Italy and Spain. PBMCs, B-cell-depleted T cells, or T cells were the source of the cDNA or gDNA that made up the material.

Authors' analysis steps: The authors estimated nucleated cell counts from reference gene primer amplification. Method: immunoSEQ multiplex PCR; TCRdb's copy keeps in-frame clones and lacks some. Clone size and V and J calls were adopted from that table, with D and trimming inferred from the DNA. The top ten hold approximately 9% of the sample, which has 110,000 to 150,000 clones, more than 80% seen once. Trimming stripped 8 bases from V and 0 bases from J, with 10 bases between. This CDR3 comprises 13 residues. Looked up from germline, CDR1 is MNHEY and CDR2 is SVGAGI. The V gene is TRBV6-5, the J gene TRBJ2-5; a weak D match, TRBD1 (6 bases). What was sequenced was peripheral blood. The TCR comes from an elderly woman in a cohort sampled during active or convalescent COVID-19. The DNA of the CDR3 is TGTGCCAGCTTGAGGGGGTACCAAGAGACCCAGTACTTC. Amino acid sequence: CASLRGYQETQYF.